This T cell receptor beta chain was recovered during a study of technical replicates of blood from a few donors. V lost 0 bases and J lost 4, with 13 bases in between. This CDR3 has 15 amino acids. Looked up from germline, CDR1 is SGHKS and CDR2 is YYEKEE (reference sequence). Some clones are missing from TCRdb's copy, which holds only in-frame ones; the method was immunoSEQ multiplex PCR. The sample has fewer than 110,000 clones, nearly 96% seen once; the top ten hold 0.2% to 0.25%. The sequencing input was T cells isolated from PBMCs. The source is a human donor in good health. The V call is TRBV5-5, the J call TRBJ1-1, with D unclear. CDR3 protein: CASSLGTRRITEAFF. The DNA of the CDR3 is TGTGCCAGCAGCTTGGGTACTAGGAGGATCACTGAAGCTTTCTTT.